This T cell receptor (beta chain) originates from a study of CD8 T cells in Susac syndrome. It was negative isolation that provided the CD8+ and CD4+ T cells, whereas TEMRA cells were enriched by FACS. Germline V lookup: CDR1 SNHLY, CDR2 FYNNEI. The CDR3 covers 15 residues. Germline trimming cut 3 bases from V and 3 bases from J; bases unmatched to any gene: 6. The RNA, roughly 0.45 to 1 ug, was put through reverse transcription using random hexamers. TCRdb recomputed calls from the immunoSEQ multiplex PCR reads with MiXCR, one row per CDR3 protein. The table includes hundreds of thousands of distinct CDR3 sequences, 90% to 96% detected once.

The gene calls are TRBV2 and TRBJ2-3, with 7 bases aligning to TRBD2. Material: CD4+ T cells from PBMCs. The receptor was derived from a human donor with Susac syndrome. CDR3 in amino acids: CASSDIAGGTDTQYF. CDR3 nucleotide sequence: TGTGCCAGCAGTGATATAGCGGGTGGGACAGATACGCAGTATTTT. Full variable domain (rest looked up from reference TRBV2 and TRBJ2-3): EPEVTQTPSHQVTQMGQEVILRCVPISNHLYFYWYRQILGQKVEFLVSFYNNEISEKSEIFDDQFSVERPDGSNFTLKIRSTKLEDSAMYFCASSDIAGGTDTQYFGPGTRLTVL.